This T cell receptor (beta chain) was sequenced in a study of shared T cell receptors in the human thymus. Trimming at V came to 5 bases and at J to 8 bases, leaving 20 bases not matched to a gene. The CDR3 runs 17 residues. The V gene's germline CDR1 is LGHNA and CDR2 YSLEER. Libraries were prepared by immunoSEQ multiplex PCR; TCRdb keeps only in-frame clonotypes and omits some of them. The profile covers hundreds of thousands of clones, with around 87% appearing a single time and 0.0094% taken by the ten largest. A further study also used this sample, focusing on human thymus T cells. That report notes: It was from resections taken during corrective heart surgery that the thymus tissue came. Apparent skewing of V and J gene usage characterized both thymic and blood repertoires.

The V gene is TRBV4-3, the J gene TRBJ1-2, with TRBD1 matching over 7 bases. The receptor's source is a boy in the first two years of life with a congenital heart defect. The sample consisted of thymocytes. Here the CDR3 DNA reads TGCGCCAGCAGCAAGGGGAAGAAACGGACAGGTTTAAAGGGCTACACCTTC. Protein sequence: CASSKGKKRTGLKGYTF.